A selection of T cell receptor beta chains follows, all from one sample in a study of long-term antiretroviral therapy in people with HIV. Generated by immunoSEQ multiplex PCR, the TCRdb table keeps only in-frame clones and is missing some. The sample shows about 14,000 clones, 70% to 85% of them seen only once. Source: unsorted PBMCs, taken 1.8 years before starting antiretroviral therapy. The receptors derive from a middle-aged woman with HIV. Each CDR3 is given with its conserved first and last residue. The D gene is left open where the match is weak. Expanded clones get a size class; other rows say once, few or many, or leave the size out.

TRBD1	TRBJ2-7	once	TRBV19	TGTGCCAGTAGTATAAGCTTGGGACAGGGGACCTACGAGCAGTACTTC	CASSISLGQGTYEQYF
.	TRBJ1-3	.	TRBV5-6	TGTGCCAGCAGCTTTTTCGCAGGCAGCTCTGGAAACACCATATATTTT	CASSFFAGSSGNTIYF
TRBD2	TRBJ2-3	.	TRBV10-3	TGTGCCATCAGTGGATCTAGCGGGAGTAGTAACACAGATACGCAGTATTTT	CAISGSSGSSNTDTQYF
TRBD2	TRBJ2-1	.	TRBV6-6	TGTGCCACCTTTAGCGGGAGTAATAATGAGCAGTTCTTC	CATFSGSNNEQFF
.	TRBJ1-5	.	TRBV5-5	TGTGCCAGCAGCTTTGGCGGCAGTGTGGGTCAGCCCCAGCATTTT	CASSFGGSVGQPQHF
.	TRBJ2-7	.	TRBV5-1	TGCGCCAGCAGCTGGGCGATGGGGGCCTACGAGCAGTACTTC	CASSWAMGAYEQYF
.	TRBJ1-1	.	TRBV28	TGTGCCAGCAGTTTGGGGGGCCAGGGGACTGAAGCTTTCTTT	CASSLGGQGTEAFF
.	TRBJ1-1	.	TRBV6-1	TGTGCCAGCAGTCTCAGGGACTACACTGAAGCTTTCTTT	CASSLRDYTEAFF
TRBD1	TRBJ2-1	once	TRBV7-9	TGTGCCAGCAGCTCCGGGACAGCCTCCGACGAGCAGTTCTTC	CASSSGTASDEQFF
.	TRBJ1-3	.	TRBV14	TGTGCCAGCAGCCCGGGGGGACTGATCTCTGGAAACACCATATATTTT	CASSPGGLISGNTIYF
.	TRBJ1-5	once	TRBV6-5	TGTGCCAGCAGTTCCCGGGGCAATCAGCCCCAGCATTTT	CASSSRGNQPQHF
.	TRBJ2-6	.	TRBV7-2	TGTGCCAGCAGCTTAGTTGCGGGCCACTCTGGGGCCAACGTCCTGACTTTC	CASSLVAGHSGANVLTF
.	TRBJ1-1	.	TRBV5-1	TGCGCCAGCAGCACCGTGGAGGGGATCTTCACTGAAGCTTTCTTT	CASSTVEGIFTEAFF
.	TRBJ2-2	.	TRBV7-2	TGTGCCAGCAGCTTAGCGCTTCTGGGTGGCGGGGCGAACACCGGGGAGCTGTTTTTT	CASSLALLGGGANTGELFF
.	TRBJ2-3	.	TRBV15	TGTGCCACCAGCAGGGAGGGTACGCAGTATTTT	CATSREGTQYF
.	TRBJ2-7	.	TRBV5-1	TGCGCCAGCAGCCTCATACCGGGACCCACGTGGTACGAGCAGTACTTC	CASSLIPGPTWYEQYF
.	TRBJ2-1	large	TRBV5-6	TGTGCCAGCAGCCGAGCGGGTATCCGTCGGTACAATGAGCAGTTCTTC	CASSRAGIRRYNEQFF
.	TRBJ2-7	.	TRBV11-3	TGTGCCAGCAGCACCGACGGATCCTACGAGCAGTACTTC	CASSTDGSYEQYF
.	TRBJ1-4	.	TRBV27	TGTGCCAGCAAAATATCGGGACATGGCGAAAAACTGTTTTTT	CASKISGHGEKLFF
TRBD2	TRBJ2-2	.	TRBV6-6	TGTGCCAGCACCGGACTAGCGGACGGGGAGCTGTTTTTT	CASTGLADGELFF
.	TRBJ1-3	.	TRBV29-1	TGCAGCGTTGAGAAGGACACTGGAAACACCATATATTTT	CSVEKDTGNTIYF
.	TRBJ2-1	.	TRBV29-1	TGCAGCGTTCGTGATCCATTGGAGAATGAGCAGTTCTTC	CSVRDPLENEQFF
.	TRBJ2-7	.	TRBV21-1	TGTGCCAGCAGCAAAGTTGGGATAGCGGGAGCTACCTACGAGCAGTACTTC	CASSKVGIAGATYEQYF
.	TRBJ2-6	.	TRBV27	TGTGCCAGCAGTAGGTCTGGGGCCAACGTCCTGACTTTC	CASSRSGANVLTF
.	TRBJ1-3	.	TRBV5-1	TGCGCCAGCAGCCCGGGGGACAACACACTCTTTGGAAACACCATATATTTT	CASSPGDNTLFGNTIYF
TRBD1	TRBJ1-3	.	TRBV6-6	TGTGCCAGCAGTTACGTCGACAGGGTGGGAAACACCATATATTTT	CASSYVDRVGNTIYF